Below are 15 T cell receptor beta chains sequenced from a single sample in a study of beta chain features in type 1 diabetes. Study-wide results and caveats: TCRB CDR3 length was moderately but significantly reduced in all four CD4+ subsets of Type 1 diabetes patients.

Their antigens are not known. Sequenced material consisted of expressed TCRB transcripts (all of the isolated RNA was reverse transcribed). Using immunoSEQ multiplex PCR, the repertoire was profiled, and TCRdb retains in-frame clones only, with some absent. The sample contains 600,000 to 700,000 clones, 9.5% to 15% of which appear only once. Sequencing input: naive CD4+ T cells from blood. These receptors were collected from a man aged 25 to 45 with type 1 diabetes.

This clone was counted a few times. The chain recombines TRBV5-6 with TRBJ2-1; 10 nucleotides match TRBD2. This CDR3 has 14 amino acids. Germline V gene data show CDR1 as SGHDT and CDR2 as YYEEEE. V shed 2 bases and J 7 bases; nucleotides not matched to a gene: 3. CDR3 amino acids: CASSLIAGGNEQFF. The CDR3 DNA is TGTGCCAGCAGCTTAATAGCGGGGGGTAATGAGCAGTTCTTC.

A few counts support this clone. This rearrangement joins TRBV12-5 to TRBJ1-5; tentatively, D is TRBD1 (6 bases). Germline lookup yields CDR1 LGHNT and CDR2 FRNRAP. Trimming removed 6 bases from V and 8 bases from J, with 14 bases in between. This CDR3 contains 13 residues. The CDR3 loop reads CASGRQALKPQHF. CDR3 nucleotides: TGTGCTAGTGGACGACAGGCCTTGAAGCCCCAGCATTTT.

Only a few counts were recorded for this clone. The chain links TRBV23-1 to TRBJ1-2; 7 bases are shared with TRBD1. TRBV23-1 is flagged as an ORF with uncertain function. The V gene end was trimmed by 4 bases and the J gene end by 4 bases; junction bases not matched to a gene: 12. CDR3 length equals 16 residues. The CDR3 DNA sequence: TGCGCCAGCAGTCCTCATAAAAAGGGGGCTCTCTATGGCTACACCTTC. The encoded protein is CASSPHKKGALYGYTF.

This clone was observed a handful of times. The chain carries TRBV25-1 and TRBJ1-4; the D gene is possibly TRBD1 (6 bases). CDR3 length equals 14 residues. V was trimmed by 4 bases and J by 11 bases, leaving 17 bases between them. Germline assignment: CDR1 MGHDK and CDR2 SYGVNS. The CDR3 spells CASSVERAGAKLFF. CDR3 sequence (DNA): TGTGCCAGCAGTGTGGAGAGGGCAGGGGCCAAACTGTTTTTT.

The V call is TRBV7-2, the J call TRBJ2-4, with 10 bases aligning to TRBD1. Losses at the gene ends were 6 bases for V and 0 bases for J; bases not matched to a gene: 5. The germline V gene has CDR1 SGHTA and CDR2 FQGNSA. CDR3 length: 16 amino acids. The CDR3 loop reads CASSPRTGGAKNIQYF. CDR3 nucleotides: TGTGCCAGCAGTCCTCGGACAGGGGGAGCCAAAAACATTCAGTACTTC.

This clone has only a few counts. This chain connects TRBV7-3 to TRBJ2-1; no clear D. Per germline, CDR1 SGHTA and CDR2 FQGTGA. The CDR3 extends over 12 amino acids. Trimming took 0 bases from V and 9 from J, leaving 6 bases between them. Here the CDR3 DNA reads TGTGCCAGCAGCTTAACGGCATCTGAGCAGTTCTTC. Its protein is CASSLTASEQFF.

The V call is TRBV14, the J call TRBJ1-2; D possibly corresponds to TRBD1 (5 bases). Germline assignment: CDR1 SGHDN and CDR2 FVKESK. V gave up 1 base and J gave up 3 bases, with 12 bases separating them. The CDR3 has 15 residues. The CDR3 region has the DNA TGTGCCAGCAGCCAAGGGCAGGGCCTGGACTATGGCTACACCTTC. This encodes CASSQGQGLDYGYTF.

The J gene is TRBJ2-4, the V gene TRBV30; D is ambiguous. Germline CDR1 is GTSNPN and CDR2 is SVGIG (reference sequence). The CDR3 consists of 15 residues. The V and J ends lost 2 bases and 0 bases respectively, with 11 bases between them. The CDR3, as DNA: TGTGCCTGGAGTTACAGCCTTATAGCCAAAAACATTCAGTACTTC. Protein product: CAWSYSLIAKNIQYF.

This clone appeared a few times. Written as DNA, the CDR3 is TGTGCCAGCAGCTTGGGGCGGGGGAACGATCAGCCCCAGCATTTT. It codes for CASSLGRGNDQPQHF. The chain has TRBV5-6 and TRBJ1-5, with a weak D call TRBD1 (5 bases). Deletions cut 0 bases from V and 5 bases from J, with 12 bases between. CDR3 length: 15 residues. Germline assignment: CDR1 SGHDT and CDR2 YYEEEE. The whole variable domain, filled in from reference TRBV5-6 and TRBJ1-5, reads DAGVTQSPTHLIKTRGQQVTLRCSPKSGHDTVSWYQQALGQGPQFIFQYYEEEERQRGNFPDRFSGHQFPNYSSELNVNALLLGDSALYLCASSLGRGNDQPQHFGDGTRLSIL.

This clone has more than one count but fewer than ten. V is TRBV7-9 and J is TRBJ1-4, with 8 bases matching TRBD1. Losses at the gene ends were 5 bases for V and 8 bases for J; bases not matched to a gene: 10. Germline CDR1 reads SEHNR; CDR2 reads FQNEAQ (reference sequence). The CDR3 is 15 amino acids. The CDR3 region has the DNA TGTGCCAGCAGCCCCCGGACAGGGAGGGGCGAAAAACTGTTTTTT. The encoded protein is CASSPRTGRGEKLFF.

This chain joins TRBV7-2 and TRBJ1-1; D possibly corresponds to TRBD1 (5 bases). V lost 2 bases and J lost 1, with 11 bases in between. Germline V gene sequence: CDR1 SGHTA, CDR2 FQGNSA. This CDR3 region has 15 residues. CDR3 bases: TGTGCCAGCAGCTTAATTGGGGGAACGAACACTGAAGCTTTCTTT. Its protein is CASSLIGGTNTEAFF.

This clone was observed a handful of times. This chain links TRBV7-8 with TRBJ1-4, with 10 bases fitting TRBD1. The V gene end was trimmed by 1 base and the J gene end by 5 bases; junction bases not matched to a gene: 4. The germline CDR1 and CDR2 sequences are SGHVS and FQNEAQ. This CDR3 contains 16 residues. In DNA form, the CDR3 reads TGTGCCAGCAGCTTAGACCCGGGACAGGGGAATGAAAAACTGTTTTTT. This translates into CASSLDPGQGNEKLFF. Complete variable domain (other parts from reference TRBV7-8 and TRBJ1-4): GAGVSQSPRYKVAKRGQDVALRCDPISGHVSLFWYQQALGQGPEFLTYFQNEAQLDKSGLPSDRFFAERPEGSVSTLKIQRTQQEDSAVYLCASSLDPGQGNEKLFFGSGTQLSVL.

This chain uses TRBV19 with TRBJ2-5; 12 positions match TRBD2. Trimming cost V 4 bases and J 5 bases; bases outside gene matches: 8. The germline gives CDR1 LNHDA, CDR2 SQIVND (reference sequence). The CDR3 loop spans 16 amino acids. The CDR3 nucleotides read TGTGCCAGTAGTAGGTCTAGCGGGGGGGCCGCGGAGACCCAGTACTTC. Amino acid sequence: CASSRSSGGAAETQYF.

The V gene is TRBV7-3, the J gene TRBJ2-4; 7 positions match TRBD2. This CDR3 has 15 residues. V shed 4 bases, J shed 2 bases, and the junction held 5 bases outside the gene matches. Looked up from germline, CDR1 is SGHTA and CDR2 is FQGTGA. The CDR3 nucleotides are TGTGCCAGCAGCTGGGAGGGCTCGTCCAAAAACATTCAGTACTTC. Translated, it gives CASSWEGSSKNIQYF.

This clone was observed a handful of times. The chain links TRBV9 to TRBJ1-1, with D maybe TRBD1 (6 bases). Trimming pared 0 bases from V and 7 bases from J, leaving 16 bases between. Germline V CDR1 and CDR2: SGDLS, YYNGEE. CDR3 length: 15 amino acids. CDR3 sequence reads: CASSVAGAGDGEAFF. The CDR3 DNA follows: TGTGCCAGCAGCGTAGCTGGGGCAGGGGACGGTGAAGCTTTCTTT.